The clone carrying this T cell receptor (beta chain) has ten or more counts. During its preparation, the TCRbeta library received unique molecular identifiers. TCRdb reanalysed the PCR reads using MiXCR and keeps one entry per CDR3 protein. The sample lists around 190,000 distinct CDR3 sequences, about 7% occurring once. The record originates from a study of T-cell reconstitution after alpha-beta-depleted transplantation in children. This CDR3 has 15 amino acids. Germline V CDR1 and CDR2: SGHRS, YFSETQ. V lost 4 bases and J 7 bases, leaving 17 bases between the germline ends. The sample in question was PBMCs, obtained before TCRalphabeta/CD19-depleted stem cell transplant. The clonotype was recovered from a boy aged 2 to 10 with acute lymphoblastic leukemia, due to receive a stem cell transplant. The chain uses TRBV5-1 and TRBJ1-4, with D possibly being TRBD1 (6 bases). CDR3 region: CASSLGGTPSEKLFF. For the CDR3, the DNA is TGCGCCAGCAGCCTAGGAGGGACACCTAGTGAAAAACTGTTTTTT. Drawing the rest from reference TRBV5-1 and TRBJ1-4, the complete variable domain is KAGVTQTPRYLIKTRGQQVTLSCSPISGHRSVSWYQQTPGQGLQFLFEYFSETQRNKGNFPGRFSGRQFSNSRSEMNVSTLELGDSALYLCASSLGGTPSEKLFFGSGTQLSVL.